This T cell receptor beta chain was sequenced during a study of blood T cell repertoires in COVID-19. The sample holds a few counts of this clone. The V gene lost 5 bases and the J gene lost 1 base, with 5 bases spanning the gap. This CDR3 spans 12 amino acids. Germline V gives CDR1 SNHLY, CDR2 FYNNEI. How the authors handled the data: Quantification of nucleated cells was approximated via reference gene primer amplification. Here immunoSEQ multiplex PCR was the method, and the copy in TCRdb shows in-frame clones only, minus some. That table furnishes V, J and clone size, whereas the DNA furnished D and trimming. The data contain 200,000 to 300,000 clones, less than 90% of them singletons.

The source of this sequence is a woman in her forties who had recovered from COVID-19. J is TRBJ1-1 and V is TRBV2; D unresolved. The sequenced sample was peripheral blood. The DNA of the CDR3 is TGTGCCAGCAGTCTGAGGAACACTGAAGCTTTCTTT. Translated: CASSLRNTEAFF.